The 6 T cell receptor beta chains below all came from one sample that was sequenced in a study of T cells in Graves' hyperthyroidism and ophthalmopathy. Amplification yielded TCR beta CDR3 regions, with RNA transcripts as the source. RT-PCR in the first round (using the HTBI primer set) targeted the TCR CDR3. TCRdb recomputed calls from the multiplex PCR reads with MiXCR, one row per CDR3 protein. The data hold more than 600,000 distinct CDR3 sequences, with about 16% observed a single time. Sequencing input: blood. These receptors originate from a man aged 18 to 29 with Graves' hyperthyroidism.

This clonotype has ten or more counts. The chain combines TRBV2 with TRBJ2-7, with D possibly being TRBD1 (6 bases). CDR1 is SNHLY, CDR2 FYNNEI, per germline. This CDR3 spans 16 amino acids. V was pared by 6 bases and J by 5 bases, with 23 bases between. The CDR3 nucleotides are TGTGCCAGCAGATCTCCGGGACAAACGCCCCGCGACGAGCAGTACTTC. Residues: CASRSPGQTPRDEQYF. The whole variable domain, remainder taken from reference TRBV2 and TRBJ2-7, is EPEVTQTPSHQVTQMGQEVILRCVPISNHLYFYWYRQILGQKVEFLVSFYNNEISEKSEIFDDQFSVERPDGSNFTLKIRSTKLEDSAMYFCASRSPGQTPRDEQYFGPGTRLTVT.

The rearrangement joins TRBV12-3 or TRBV12-4 to TRBJ1-3, with unresolved D. This CDR3 is built from 11 residues. Deletions cut 6 bases from V and 6 bases from J, with 6 bases between. CDR3 bases: TGTGCCAGCAGCAGTAAAAACACCATATATTTT. Amino acid sequence: CASSSKNTIYF.

The V call is TRBV3-1, the J call TRBJ2-1; D might be TRBD1 (6 bases). The CDR3 spans 15 residues. CDR1 and CDR2 from the germline V gene are LGHDT and YNNKEL (reference sequence). The V end lost 4 bases, the J end lost 2 bases, and 12 bases lay between the germline ends. The CDR3 region is CASSPQGTPYNEQFF. In DNA, the CDR3 is TGTGCCAGCAGCCCCCAGGGGACACCCTACAATGAGCAGTTCTTC.

This clonotype was recorded many times. The chain has TRBV12-3 or TRBV12-4 and TRBJ2-7, with TRBD2 matching over 8 bases. Trimming at V came to 6 bases and at J to 3 bases, leaving 4 bases not matched to a gene. The CDR3 spans 13 residues. CDR3 coding DNA: TGTGCCAGCAGAAAAGCGGGGGTCTACGAGCAGTACTTC. Translating it yields CASRKAGVYEQYF.

The sample holds many counts of this clonotype. This chain links TRBV20-1 with TRBJ2-1, with 9 bases lining up with TRBD2. The V gene end was trimmed by 5 bases and the J gene end by 7 bases; junction bases not matched to a gene: 6. The V gene's germline CDR1 is DFQATT and CDR2 SNEGSKA (reference sequence). CDR3 length equals 13 residues. CDR3 sequence: CSAVSGSRNEQFF. The DNA of the CDR3 is TGCAGTGCTGTTAGCGGGAGTAGGAATGAGCAGTTCTTC.

This clonotype came up many times. This chain links TRBV12-3 or TRBV12-4 with TRBJ2-7, with D unresolved. The CDR3 is made up of 13 amino acids. V lost 4 bases, J lost 2 bases, and 9 bases lay in between. CDR3 sequence reads: CASSSLRTYEQYF. In DNA form, the CDR3 reads TGTGCCAGCAGTTCCCTGCGCACCTACGAGCAGTACTTC.